Listed here are 27 T cell receptor beta chains from one sample, sequenced in a study of T cells after yellow fever vaccination (dated by TCRdb to the late 2010s). Taken with the paper, the label for treatment or condition translates to: live attenuated yellow fever vaccine strain. Preparation of the library involved 5' RACE. Sequenced on an Illumina HiSeq 2500. TCRdb trimmed the raw reads at Q25, called clones with MiXCR and kept productive beta chains. Rows matching on CDR3 protein sequence are summarized as one entry with the most common DNA and genes. This sample gives roughly 85,000 distinct CDR3 sequences in total; roughly 15% of them show up just once. The top ten hold just under 25% of the sample. This specimen consisted of CD8+ T cells not binding an NS4B(214-222) dextramer, sorted from PBMCs, obtained less than 25 days after the first yellow fever vaccination. The cell subset or site label corresponds to: NS4B epitope dextramer-negative CD8 T cells. The receptors shown here come from a man younger than 30 who received the YFV17D yellow fever vaccine.

This clonotype appeared a few times. V gene TRBV3-1 combines with J gene TRBJ2-7; the D is unclear. Trimming stripped 0 bases from V and 6 bases from J, with 3 bases between. In germline, CDR1 is LGHDT, CDR2 YNNKEL (reference sequence). The CDR3 has 11 residues. CDR3 DNA sequence: TGTGCCAGCAGCCAAGATTTCGAGCAGTACTTC. Its translation: CASSQDFEQYF.

V usage is TRBV27 and J usage is TRBJ1-2; 9 bases are shared with TRBD1. The CDR3 sequence is 15 residues long. Germline CDR1 MNHEY, CDR2 SMNVEV (reference sequence). The J segment lost 2 bases and the V segment lost 6 bases, leaving 7 bases of the junction unmatched. The CDR3 bases are TGTGCCAGCAGCCTAACCGGGACAGGGAACTATGGCTACACCTTC. Translated, it gives CASSLTGTGNYGYTF.

V gene TRBV12-3 or TRBV12-4 combines with J gene TRBJ2-3; D gene uncertain. V shed 5 bases and J shed 3 bases, with 9 bases lying between them. There are 13 residues in the CDR3. CDR3 coding DNA: TGTGCCAGCAGTGCCCATGAGACAGATACGCAGTATTTT. Its protein product is CASSAHETDTQYF.

This clonotype was found a few times. The V and J genes are TRBV29-1 and TRBJ2-3; a possible D gene is TRBD1 (6 bases). The germline CDR1 and CDR2 sequences are SQVTM and ANQGSEA. The CDR3 contains 15 residues. Trimming left V 0 bases short and J 2 bases short, with 12 bases between. CDR3 loop: CSVEEGGGYTDTQYF. CDR3 bases: TGCAGCGTTGAAGAAGGGGGTGGGTACACAGATACGCAGTATTTT.

The chain uses TRBV12-3 or TRBV12-4 and TRBJ2-7; 9 bases match TRBD2. Losses at the gene ends were 4 bases for V and 4 bases for J; bases not matched to a gene: 8. This CDR3 is 15 amino acids long. For the CDR3, the DNA is TGTGCCAGCAGTTCACATCTCGCGGGGGGGTACGAGCAGTACTTC. It is translated as CASSSHLAGGYEQYF.

The V and J genes are TRBV4-1 and TRBJ2-3; TRBD1 matches at 12 bases. V was pared by 4 bases and J by 4 bases, with 9 bases of the junction left unmatched. The CDR3 loop spans 17 amino acids. Germline V lookup: CDR1 MGHRA, CDR2 YSYEKL. This CDR3 is CASSPGTGGVESDTQYF. The CDR3 DNA sequence: TGCGCCAGCAGCCCCGGGACAGGGGGCGTGGAATCAGATACGCAGTATTTT.

The sample holds many counts of this clonotype. This rearrangement joins TRBV12-3 or TRBV12-4 to TRBJ2-7; D gene unclear. There are 12 residues in the CDR3. The ends were cut back, 5 bases at V and 3 bases at J, with 8 bases in the middle. CDR3 region: CASSQLGYEQYV. CDR3 coding DNA: TGTGCCAGCAGTCAATTGGGCTACGAGCAGTACGTC.

This clonotype came up a few times. The V and J genes are TRBV15 and TRBJ2-7, with D possibly being TRBD1 (5 bases). V shed 0 bases and J shed 2 bases, with 11 bases lying between them. The CDR3 is made up of 15 amino acids. The V gene's germline CDR1 is LNHNV and CDR2 YYDKDF (reference sequence). The CDR3 reads CATSREGDGAYEQYF. The CDR3 nucleotides read TGTGCCACCAGCAGAGAAGGGGATGGGGCCTACGAGCAGTACTTC.

The chain uses TRBV29-1 and TRBJ1-1; D unresolved. CDR3 length: 12 residues. CDR1 SQVTM and CDR2 ANQGSEA come from the germline V gene. Trimming removed 4 bases from V and 0 bases from J, with 6 bases in between. In nucleotides, the CDR3 is TGCAGCGTTGTAAGGGTGAACACTGAAGCTTTCTTT. Encoded protein: CSVVRVNTEAFF.

There are a few counts of this clonotype. The chain carries TRBV12-3 or TRBV12-4 and TRBJ1-1, with D unclear. The CDR3 has 12 amino acids. Trimming removed 1 base at V and 5 bases at J, with 5 bases between. CDR3 amino acids: CASSLDRTEAFF. Here the CDR3 DNA reads TGTGCCAGCAGTTTAGACAGAACTGAAGCTTTCTTT.

For the CDR3, the DNA is TGTGCCAGCAGCCGCGCTTGGAGCTACAATGAGCAGTTCTTC. Translating it yields CASSRAWSYNEQFF. The chain employs TRBV14 and TRBJ2-1; D gene uncertain. The germline gives CDR1 SGHDN, CDR2 FVKESK. V lost 4 bases and J 3 bases, leaving 10 bases between the germline ends. This CDR3 has 14 residues.

The chain is built from TRBV5-6 and TRBJ1-3, with D unresolved. V was clipped by 1 base and J by 4 bases, with 15 bases between them. Germline CDR1 reads SGHDT; CDR2 reads YYEEEE. The CDR3 runs to 16 residues. Written as DNA, the CDR3 is TGTGCCAGCAGCTTGTCATGGGCGTCGGGGGGAAACACCATATATTTT. It encodes CASSLSWASGGNTIYF. Complete variable domain (other parts from reference TRBV5-6 and TRBJ1-3): DAGVTQSPTHLIKTRGQQVTLRCSPKSGHDTVSWYQQALGQGPQFIFQYYEEEERQRGNFPDRFSGHQFPNYSSELNVNALLLGDSALYLCASSLSWASGGNTIYFGEGSWLTVV.

The chain uses TRBV14 and TRBJ2-7; D ambiguous. Trimming took 2 bases from V and 5 from J, leaving 10 bases between them. CDR3 length: 13 residues. Looked up from germline, CDR1 is SGHDN and CDR2 is FVKESK. CDR3 in amino acids: CASSQMGSDEQYV. CDR3 nucleotide sequence: TGTGCCAGCAGCCAAATGGGGTCTGACGAGCAGTACGTC.

This clonotype was found a few times. The chain carries TRBV5-6 and TRBJ2-7; the D gene is possibly TRBD2 (5 bases). The V and J ends lost 1 base and 2 bases respectively, with 13 bases between them. The CDR3 spans 15 residues. Per germline, CDR1 SGHDT and CDR2 YYEEEE. CDR3 region: CASSLRIDGAYEQYF. DNA for the CDR3: TGTGCCAGCAGCTTGCGGATAGACGGGGCCTACGAGCAGTACTTC.

This clonotype has ten or more counts. V is TRBV6-4 and J is TRBJ2-3; TRBD1 agrees at 10 bases. This CDR3 region has 15 residues. Looked up from germline, CDR1 is MRHNA and CDR2 is SNTAGT. Germline trimming cut 0 bases from V and 4 bases from J; bases unmatched to any gene: 1. The CDR3 is CASSDSTGGADTQYF. In DNA, the CDR3 is TGTGCCAGCAGTGACTCGACAGGGGGCGCAGATACGCAGTATTTT.

This clonotype was counted a few times. The chain is built from TRBV4-1 and TRBJ1-5, with D hard to call. CDR1 and CDR2 from the germline V gene are MGHRA and YSYEKL. Trimming stripped 0 bases from V and 0 bases from J, with 6 bases between. The CDR3 consists of 15 residues. CDR3 coding DNA: TGCGCCAGCAGCCAAGACTGGGGTAGCAATCAGCCCCAGCATTTT. This encodes CASSQDWGSNQPQHF.

The chain couples TRBV15 to TRBJ2-1; either TRBD1 or TRBD2 may fit D (5 bases each). Trimming pared 3 bases from V and 7 bases from J, leaving 22 bases between. The germline V gene encodes CDR1 LNHNV and CDR2 YYDKDF (reference sequence). CDR3 size: 17 residues. DNA for the CDR3: TGTGCCACCAGCAGGACTTCATCCGGGGCGTCCGGGAATGAGCAGTTCTTC. Translating it yields CATSRTSSGASGNEQFF.

The gene calls are TRBV4-2 and TRBJ2-3, with 16 bases identical to TRBD2. This CDR3 is built from 19 residues. V lost 3 bases and J lost 5; bases outside the gene matches: 11. Germline V lookup: CDR1 LGHNA, CDR2 YNFKEQ. CDR3: CASSHVTGTSGGDEDTQYF. CDR3 nucleotides: TGTGCCAGCAGCCATGTGACCGGGACTAGCGGGGGGGATGAAGATACGCAGTATTTT.

The V call is TRBV6-5, the J call TRBJ2-7, with 8 nucleotides matching TRBD1. This CDR3 region has 14 residues. V trimming: 3 bases; J trimming: 4 bases; junction bases outside the gene matches: 5. Germline loops: CDR1 MNHEY, CDR2 SVGAGI. The DNA for the CDR3 is TGTGCCAGCAGTTATCGGACAGGGTTTTACGAGCAGTACGTC. The encoded protein is CASSYRTGFYEQYV.

This clonotype was seen a few times. This chain joins TRBV19 and TRBJ2-3, with D possibly TRBD1 on 5 matching bases. The V end lost 1 base, the J end lost 0 bases, and 11 bases lay between the germline ends. Germline-derived CDR1 and CDR2 are LNHDA and SQIVND (reference sequence). The CDR3 has 16 amino acids. The CDR3 reads CASSIAWTPSTDTQYF. The CDR3 nucleotides read TGTGCCAGTAGTATAGCATGGACACCCAGCACAGATACGCAGTATTTT.

There are a few counts of this clonotype. Germline and junction disagree at one end, which may indicate a read error. The genes are TRBV6-5 and TRBJ2-3; 9 bases match TRBD2. Germline loops: CDR1 MNHEY, CDR2 SVGAGI. The CDR3 length is 16 residues. CDR3 sequence reads: CASSDSSGGPGDTQYF. Written as DNA, the CDR3 is TGTGCCAGCAGTGACTCGAGCGGGGGGCCAGGAGATACGCAGTATTTT.

This clonotype was seen more than once but under ten times. The chain links TRBV13 to TRBJ2-5; D may be TRBD1 or TRBD2 (6 bases each). The V end was cut by 4 bases, the J end by 5 bases, with 14 bases between. The CDR3 loop spans 14 amino acids. CDR1 and CDR2 from the germline V gene are PRHDT and FYEKMQ (reference sequence). This CDR3 reads CASSSRGQRETQYF. The CDR3 nucleotides read TGTGCCAGCAGCTCACGGGGGCAGCGGGAGACCCAGTACTTC. Filled out from reference TRBV13 and TRBJ2-5, the complete variable domain reads AAGVIQSPRHLIKEKRETATLKCYPIPRHDTVYWYQQGPGQDPQFLISFYEKMQSDKGSIPDRFSAQQFSDYHSELNMSSLELGDSALYFCASSSRGQRETQYFGPGTRLLVL.

The chain recombines TRBV27 with TRBJ2-6, with D uncertain. The CDR3 covers 14 residues. Germline values: CDR1 MNHEY, CDR2 SMNVEV (reference sequence). V was pared by 6 bases and J by 4 bases, with 10 bases between. The DNA for the CDR3 is TGTGCCAGCAGAGTGCTGGGGGGGGCCAACGTCCTGACTTTC. Translation gives CASRVLGGANVLTF.

The chain uses TRBV5-8 and TRBJ2-5, with 10 bases identical to TRBD1. The junction had 11 bases not matched to a gene; V was cut back by 5 bases and J by 4 bases. The germline V gene has CDR1 SGHTS and CDR2 YDEGEE. CDR3 length: 16 amino acids. The CDR3 is CASSLKGQGIGETQYF. CDR3 DNA sequence: TGTGCCAGCAGTCTCAAGGGACAGGGGATCGGAGAGACCCAGTACTTC.

A few counts support this clonotype. The rearrangement joins TRBV9 to TRBJ1-5, with D possibly TRBD1 on 5 matching bases. Per germline, CDR1 SGDLS and CDR2 YYNGEE. Trimming took 4 bases from V and 1 from J, leaving 15 bases between them. This CDR3 is 16 amino acids long. DNA for the CDR3: TGTGCCAGCAGCCCAACCCCTGGGGGAAGCAATCAGCCCCAGCATTTT. This encodes CASSPTPGGSNQPQHF.

The J gene is TRBJ2-1, the V gene TRBV30; D gene ambiguous. The V end was cut by 0 bases, the J end by 6 bases, with 6 bases between. CDR3 length: 12 amino acids. CDR1 GTSNPN and CDR2 SVGIG come from the germline V gene (reference sequence). The CDR3 bases are TGTGCCTGGAGTGTCTGGACCAATGAGCAGTTCTTC. Its translation is CAWSVWTNEQFF.

Here the CDR3 DNA reads TGTGCCAGCAGTGCTAGTCGAAGCGGGGAAAACACAGATACGCAGTATTTT. Its translation: CASSASRSGENTDTQYF. V and J are TRBV6-4 and TRBJ2-3; the match to TRBD2 covers 7 bases. CDR3 length equals 17 residues. Trimming cost V 4 bases and J 2 bases; bases outside gene matches: 12. Germline-derived CDR1 and CDR2 are MRHNA and SNTAGT.